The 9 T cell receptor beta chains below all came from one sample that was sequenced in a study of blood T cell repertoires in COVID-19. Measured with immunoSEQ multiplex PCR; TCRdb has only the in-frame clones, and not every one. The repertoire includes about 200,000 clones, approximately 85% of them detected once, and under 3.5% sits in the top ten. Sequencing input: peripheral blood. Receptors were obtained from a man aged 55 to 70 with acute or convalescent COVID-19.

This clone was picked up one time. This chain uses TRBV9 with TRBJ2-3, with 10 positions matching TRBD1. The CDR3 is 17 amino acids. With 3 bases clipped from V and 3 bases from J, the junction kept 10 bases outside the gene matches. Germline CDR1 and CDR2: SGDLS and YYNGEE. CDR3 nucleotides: TGTGCCAGCAGCGCTTCGACAGGGGGCTATTTGACAGATACGCAGTATTTT. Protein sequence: CASSASTGGYLTDTQYF.

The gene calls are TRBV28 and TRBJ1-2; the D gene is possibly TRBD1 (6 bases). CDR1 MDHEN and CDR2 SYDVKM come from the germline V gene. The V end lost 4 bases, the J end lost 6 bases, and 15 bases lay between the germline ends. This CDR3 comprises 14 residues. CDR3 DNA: TGTGCCAGCAGTTCGACAGGCCTTGCAAATGGCTACACCTTC. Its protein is CASSSTGLANGYTF.

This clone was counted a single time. In DNA form, the CDR3 reads TGTGCCAGTAGTGCCAGACAGGGCCTCGCTGAGCAGTACTTC. Residues: CASSARQGLAEQYF. This rearrangement joins TRBV19 to TRBJ2-7, with 7 bases identical to TRBD1. This CDR3 comprises 14 residues. CDR1 is LNHDA and CDR2 is SQIVND in the germline V gene (reference sequence). V trimming: 5 bases; J trimming: 7 bases; junction bases outside the gene matches: 11. Together with reference TRBV19 and TRBJ2-7, the CDR3 gives the full variable domain: DGGITQSPKYLFRKEGQNVTLSCEQNLNHDAMYWYRQDPGQGLRLIYYSQIVNDFQKGDIAEGYSVSREKKESFPLTVTSAQKNPTAFYLCASSARQGLAEQYFGPGTRLTVT.

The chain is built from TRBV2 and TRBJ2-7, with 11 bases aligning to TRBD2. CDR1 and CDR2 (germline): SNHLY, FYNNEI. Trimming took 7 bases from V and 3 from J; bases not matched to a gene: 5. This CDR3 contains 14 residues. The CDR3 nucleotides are TGTGCCAGCAACCTACTAGCGGGAGTCTACGAGCAGTACTTC. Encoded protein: CASNLLAGVYEQYF.

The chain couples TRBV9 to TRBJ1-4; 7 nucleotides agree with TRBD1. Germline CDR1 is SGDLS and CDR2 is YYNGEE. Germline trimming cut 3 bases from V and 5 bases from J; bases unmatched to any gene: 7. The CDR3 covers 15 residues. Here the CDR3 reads CASSGGTALNEKLFF. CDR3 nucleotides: TGTGCCAGCAGCGGGGGGACAGCCCTGAATGAAAAACTGTTTTTT.

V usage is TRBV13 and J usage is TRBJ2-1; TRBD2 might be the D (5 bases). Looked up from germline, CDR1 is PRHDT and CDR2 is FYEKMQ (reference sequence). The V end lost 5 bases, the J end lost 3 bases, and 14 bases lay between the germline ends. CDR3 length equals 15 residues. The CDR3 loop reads CASSPGRGNYNEQFF. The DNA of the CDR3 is TGTGCCAGCAGCCCCGGACGGGGAAACTACAATGAGCAGTTCTTC.

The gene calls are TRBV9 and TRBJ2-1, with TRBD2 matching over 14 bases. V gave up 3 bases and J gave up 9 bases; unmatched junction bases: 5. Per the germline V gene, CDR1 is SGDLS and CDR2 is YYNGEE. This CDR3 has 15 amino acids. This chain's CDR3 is CASSAGTSGSTEQFF. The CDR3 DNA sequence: TGTGCCAGCAGCGCTGGGACTAGCGGGAGCACTGAGCAGTTCTTC.

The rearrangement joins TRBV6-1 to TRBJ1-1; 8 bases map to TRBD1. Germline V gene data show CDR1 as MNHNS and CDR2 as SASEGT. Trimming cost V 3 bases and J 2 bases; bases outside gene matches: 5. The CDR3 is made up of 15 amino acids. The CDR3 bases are TGTGCCAGCAGTGAGCAGGGACAGGCAAACACTGAAGCTTTCTTT. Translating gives CASSEQGQANTEAFF.

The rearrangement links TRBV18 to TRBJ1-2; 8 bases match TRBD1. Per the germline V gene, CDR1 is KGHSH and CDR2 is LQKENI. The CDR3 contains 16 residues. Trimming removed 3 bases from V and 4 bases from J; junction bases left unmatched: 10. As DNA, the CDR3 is TGTGCCAGCTCACCCTTGCAGGGGGCCGCGACCTATGGCTACACCTTC. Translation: CASSPLQGAATYGYTF.